The clone carrying this TCR beta chain was picked up one time. The table came from immunoSEQ multiplex PCR; TCRdb's copy has only in-frame clones and leaves some out. The data hold about 480,000 clones, with roughly 90% observed a single time. These data originate in a study of blood T cell repertoires in COVID-19. This CDR3 spans 14 amino acids. Per the germline V gene, CDR1 is LNHDA and CDR2 is SQIVND (reference sequence). Trimming cost V 4 bases and J 10 bases; bases outside gene matches: 9. Clinical history reported by participants formed the basis on which cohorts were assigned. J is TRBJ1-5 and V is TRBV19; 8 nucleotides align to TRBD1. The specimen sequenced was PBMCs or T cells enriched from blood (not recorded which). This clonotype originated in a woman aged 40 to 49 who had recovered from COVID-19. CDR3 in DNA: TGTGCCAGTAGTACCCGGGACAGGTTTAAACCCCAGCATTTT. Translating gives CASSTRDRFKPQHF.